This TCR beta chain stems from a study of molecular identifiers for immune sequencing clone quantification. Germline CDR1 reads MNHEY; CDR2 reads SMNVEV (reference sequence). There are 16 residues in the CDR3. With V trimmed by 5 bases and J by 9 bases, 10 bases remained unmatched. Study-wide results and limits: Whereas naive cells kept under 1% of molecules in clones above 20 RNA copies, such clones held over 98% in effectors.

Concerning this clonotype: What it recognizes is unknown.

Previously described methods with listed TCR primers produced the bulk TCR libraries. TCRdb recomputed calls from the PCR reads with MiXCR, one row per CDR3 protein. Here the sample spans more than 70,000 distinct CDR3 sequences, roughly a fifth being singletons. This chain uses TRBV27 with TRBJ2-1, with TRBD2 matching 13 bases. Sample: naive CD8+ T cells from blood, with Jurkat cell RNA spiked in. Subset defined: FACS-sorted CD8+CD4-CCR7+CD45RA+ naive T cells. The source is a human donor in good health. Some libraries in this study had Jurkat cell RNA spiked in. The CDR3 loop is CASSPQGLAGFAEQFF. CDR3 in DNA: TGTGCCAGCAGTCCGCAGGGACTAGCGGGATTTGCTGAGCAGTTCTTC.